One sample yielded the 26 T cell receptor beta chains listed below, sequenced in a study of Ad26.COV2.S vaccination and SARS-CoV-2 variants. Using immunoSEQ multiplex PCR, the repertoire was profiled, and TCRdb retains in-frame clones only, with some absent. The sample yields 300,000 to 350,000 clones, about nine tenths seen once. The treatment was: roughly 19 received Ad26.COV2.S at low or high dose, single or two shots; roughly five received placebo; per-sample allocation not given. Samples came from day 63 after the first vaccine or placebo injection. The source material was peripheral blood, sampled in a trial of Ad26.COV2.S vaccine versus placebo. These receptor sequences come from a person aged 18-65 years who received the Ad26.COV2.S COVID-19 vaccine or a placebo.

The J gene is TRBJ1-2, the V gene TRBV6-5; 8 positions agree with TRBD1. This CDR3 is 14 amino acids long. V shed 6 bases and J 9 bases; nucleotides not matched to a gene: 12. Germline V gene data show CDR1 as MNHEY and CDR2 as SVGAGI. DNA for the CDR3: TGTGCCAGCAGCCCCTCAGACAGGGGCACGCGCTACACCTTC. It specifies CASSPSDRGTRYTF.

The J gene is TRBJ1-6, the V gene TRBV4-1; possible D gene TRBD1, 5 bases. V was pared by 0 bases and J by 7 bases, with 22 bases between. The CDR3 contains 19 residues. The V gene's germline CDR1 is MGHRA and CDR2 YSYEKL. The CDR3 DNA follows: TGCGCCAGCAGCCAAGATCGTTCTCGCCGGGACCAGGGAAATTCACCCCTCCACTTT. Protein product: CASSQDRSRRDQGNSPLHF.

The genes are TRBV6-5 and TRBJ1-1; D perhaps matches TRBD1 (5 bases). V was pared by 8 bases and J by 1 base, with 14 bases between. CDR1 is MNHEY, CDR2 SVGAGI, per germline. This CDR3 comprises 14 residues. The CDR3 reads CASLRVWRNTEAFF. CDR3 nucleotide sequence: TGTGCCAGCCTCAGGGTGTGGAGGAACACTGAAGCTTTCTTT.

The rearrangement uses TRBV18 and TRBJ2-3; no clear D gene. Germline CDR1 and CDR2: KGHSH and LQKENI. The CDR3 length is 16 residues. V shed 5 bases and J shed 0 bases, with 15 bases lying between them. CDR3 coding DNA: TGTGCCAGCTCATCCTACGACGGTTCGAGCACAGATACGCAGTATTTT. Its protein is CASSSYDGSSTDTQYF.

This clone was counted a few times. The chain couples TRBV19 to TRBJ1-2; 9 positions match TRBD1. The CDR3 length is 15 residues. Germline CDR1 and CDR2: LNHDA and SQIVND (reference sequence). The V and J ends lost 9 bases and 5 bases, in that order; junction bases with no gene match: 13. CDR3 region: CASQSIDRGLYGYTF. In nucleotides, the CDR3 is TGTGCCAGCCAATCTATAGACAGGGGGTTATATGGCTACACCTTC.

This clone was picked up one time. The chain uses TRBV7-2 and TRBJ1-2; the match to TRBD1 covers 9 bases. Germline CDR1 and CDR2: SGHTA and FQGNSA. V was pared by 3 bases and J by 8 bases, with 4 bases of the junction left unmatched. This CDR3 spans 13 amino acids. The CDR3 nucleotides are TGTGCCAGCAGCTTGGACAGGGGTGACGGCTACACCTTC. Its translation is CASSLDRGDGYTF.

The gene calls are TRBV7-2 and TRBJ2-2; TRBD2 matches 13 bases. V lost 4 bases, J lost 8 bases, and 7 bases stayed unmatched. The CDR3 extends over 16 amino acids. Germline V gene data show CDR1 as SGHTA and CDR2 as FQGNSA. CDR3 coding DNA: TGTGCCAGCAGCTACAGGACTAGCGGGAGTTGGGGGGAGCTGTTTTTT. This translates into CASSYRTSGSWGELFF.

The V call is TRBV6-5, the J call TRBJ1-1; D possibly corresponds to TRBD1 (5 bases). The CDR3 is made up of 11 amino acids. Deletions cut 7 bases from V and 8 bases from J, with 11 bases between. Germline V gene sequence: CDR1 MNHEY, CDR2 SVGAGI. CDR3 sequence: CASTGPQEAFF. The CDR3 region has the DNA TGTGCCAGCACGGGGCCCCAAGAAGCTTTCTTT.

The chain has TRBV19 and TRBJ2-2; no clear D. There are 13 residues in the CDR3. Trimming removed 5 bases at V and 2 bases at J, with 6 bases between. Germline assignment: CDR1 LNHDA and CDR2 SQIVND (reference sequence). The DNA of the CDR3 is TGTGCCAGTAGTCAGGTTAACACCGGGGAGCTGTTTTTT. This sequence encodes CASSQVNTGELFF.

This clone was observed a single time. CDR3 loop: CASSFAPSYNEQFF. The CDR3 nucleotides read TGTGCCAGCAGCTTCGCACCCAGTTACAATGAGCAGTTCTTC. This sequence joins TRBV5-4 and TRBJ2-1; D is uncertain. Between the trimmed V and J ends, which lost 2 bases and 4 bases, there was a span of 10 bases. CDR1 SGHNT and CDR2 YYREEE come from the germline V gene (reference sequence). CDR3 length: 14 amino acids.

The genes are TRBV27 and TRBJ2-5; D might be TRBD2 (6 bases). V was shortened by 4 bases and J by 4 bases, with 10 bases between the two germline ends. Germline loops: CDR1 MNHEY, CDR2 SMNVEV (reference sequence). This CDR3 has 13 amino acids. CDR3 nucleotide sequence: TGTGCCAGCAGTTGGTTCGGGGGAGAGACCCAGTACTTC. As protein: CASSWFGGETQYF.

V usage is TRBV4-3 and J usage is TRBJ2-5; D might be TRBD1 (6 bases). Trimming shortened V by 0 bases and J by 1 base, and 9 bases separated the two germline ends. CDR3 size: 15 residues. Germline V CDR1 and CDR2: LGHNA, YSLEER. The CDR3 spells CASSQETGIQETQYF. CDR3 sequence (DNA): TGCGCCAGCAGCCAAGAAACAGGGATCCAAGAGACCCAGTACTTC.

The chain is built from TRBV25-1 and TRBJ1-1, with a tentative D call TRBD1 (5 bases). This CDR3 is 16 amino acids long. Trimming cost V 1 base and J 5 bases, with 17 bases left between them. CDR1 is MGHDK, CDR2 SYGVNS, per germline. The CDR3 protein is CASSELDIGVGTEAFF. CDR3 DNA sequence: TGTGCCAGCAGTGAATTGGACATAGGAGTCGGGACTGAAGCTTTCTTT.

The rearrangement joins TRBV12-3 or TRBV12-4 to TRBJ2-2, with a tentative D call TRBD2 (6 bases). With 7 bases removed from V and 16 bases from J, the gap between germline ends came to 22 bases. The CDR3 has 13 amino acids. CDR3 coding DNA: TGTGCCAGCATCCAAAGTAATCGGGAGACCCGGTTTTTT. Translated: CASIQSNRETRFF.

CDR3 sequence: CSVEGTGEIWENTEAFF. The CDR3 DNA is TGCAGCGTTGAAGGGACAGGGGAGATTTGGGAGAACACTGAAGCTTTCTTT. This chain uses TRBV29-1 with TRBJ1-1; TRBD1 agrees at 9 bases. Germline assignment: CDR1 SQVTM and CDR2 ANQGSEA. The CDR3 has 17 amino acids. The V gene end was trimmed by 1 base and the J gene end by 1 base; junction bases not matched to a gene: 10.

The chain couples TRBV4-1 to TRBJ2-5; possibly TRBD1 for D (7 bases). The CDR3 contains 19 residues. Germline CDR1 is MGHRA and CDR2 is YSYEKL. V lost 4 bases, J lost 3 bases, and 27 bases lay in between. The CDR3 loop is CASSRLFGGRQGTEETQYF. Written as DNA, the CDR3 is TGCGCCAGCAGCCGACTATTTGGTGGGAGGCAGGGGACAGAAGAGACCCAGTACTTC.

The gene calls are TRBV28 and TRBJ2-2, with TRBD1 matching over 7 bases. The V and J ends lost 6 bases and 1 base, in that order; junction bases with no gene match: 5. The CDR3 is made up of 15 amino acids. Germline-derived CDR1 and CDR2 are MDHEN and SYDVKM. CDR3 nucleotides: TGTGCCAGCAGCTATGACAGGGAGAACACCGGGGAGCTGTTTTTT. The encoded protein is CASSYDRENTGELFF.

This clone was seen only once. The rearrangement uses TRBV3-1 (or the pseudogene TRBV3-2) and TRBJ2-5; tentative D call: TRBD2 (7 bases). Germline loops: CDR1 LGHDT, CDR2 YNNKEL (reference sequence). The CDR3 contains 16 residues. The V end was cut by 4 bases, the J end by 5 bases, with 20 bases between. CDR3 sequence: CASSRSLGGGWETQYF. The CDR3 coding sequence is TGTGCCAGCAGCCGCTCCCTTGGGGGGGGCTGGGAGACCCAGTACTTC.

This sequence joins TRBV3-1 (or the pseudogene TRBV3-2) and TRBJ1-2, with D unresolved. CDR1 and CDR2 (germline): LGHDT, YNNKEL (reference sequence). CDR3 length: 13 residues. Deletions cut 2 bases from V and 2 bases from J, with 6 bases between. CDR3 nucleotides: TGTGCCAGCAGCCAAAGCGGGAACTATGGCTACACCTTC. Its translation is CASSQSGNYGYTF.

This chain joins TRBV12-5 and TRBJ1-3; no reliable D call. V dropped 5 bases and J dropped 4 bases, with 12 bases sitting between them. This CDR3 has 14 amino acids. Germline CDR1 LGHNT, CDR2 FRNRAP. DNA of the CDR3: TGTGCTAGTGGTAAGCTCCAGGCCGGAAACACCATATATTTT. This codes for CASGKLQAGNTIYF.

This clone was seen a few times. The chain employs TRBV10-3 and TRBJ2-7; D call uncertain. The V end was cut by 6 bases, the J end by 6 bases, with 12 bases between. This CDR3 spans 12 amino acids. The germline CDR1 and CDR2 sequences are ENHRY and SYGVKD. The CDR3 is CAIRDRNSEQYF. CDR3 nucleotide sequence: TGTGCCATCAGGGATAGGAACTCCGAGCAGTACTTC.

This chain joins TRBV7-9 and TRBJ2-1; 8 positions match TRBD2. With V trimmed by 1 base and J by 15 bases, 14 bases remained unmatched. Germline loops: CDR1 SEHNR, CDR2 FQNEAQ (reference sequence). This CDR3 spans 15 amino acids. CDR3 amino acids: CASSLEGGSGTRMFF. CDR3 nucleotides: TGTGCCAGCAGCTTAGAGGGGGGTAGCGGGACGAGGATGTTCTTC. Full variable domain (rest looked up from reference TRBV7-9 and TRBJ2-1): DTGVSQNPRHKITKRGQNVTFRCDPISEHNRLYWYRQTLGQGPEFLTYFQNEAQLEKSRLLSDRFSAERPKGSFSTLEIQRTEQGDSAMYLCASSLEGGSGTRMFFGPGTRLTVL.

This rearrangement joins TRBV5-6 to TRBJ2-3; D call uncertain. Germline CDR1 is SGHDT and CDR2 is YYEEEE. V was clipped by 4 bases and J by 4 bases, with 13 bases between them. This CDR3 is 14 amino acids long. The CDR3 sequence: CASSLRGPPDTQYF. CDR3 in DNA: TGTGCCAGCAGCCTTCGAGGACCCCCAGATACGCAGTATTTT.

The gene calls are TRBV5-6 and TRBJ2-1; 11 positions match TRBD2. V was clipped by 4 bases and J by 4 bases; unmatched bases: 4. This CDR3 spans 15 amino acids. Germline V gene lookup returns CDR1 SGHDT and CDR2 YYEEEE. The CDR3 here is CASSPGLADYNEQFF. The CDR3 DNA reads as TGTGCCAGCAGCCCGGGACTAGCGGATTACAATGAGCAGTTCTTC.

CDR3 residues: CASSLTNGELFF. For the CDR3, the DNA is TGTGCCAGCAGCTTGACGAACGGGGAGCTGTTTTTT. This chain connects TRBV5-6 to TRBJ2-2; D is uncertain. Germline V gene lookup returns CDR1 SGHDT and CDR2 YYEEEE. The CDR3 length is 12 residues. V was pared by 1 base and J by 7 bases, with 5 bases between. Filled out from reference TRBV5-6 and TRBJ2-2, the complete variable domain reads DAGVTQSPTHLIKTRGQQVTLRCSPKSGHDTVSWYQQALGQGPQFIFQYYEEEERQRGNFPDRFSGHQFPNYSSELNVNALLLGDSALYLCASSLTNGELFFGEGSRLTVL.

This clone was observed once. The chain joins TRBV18 to TRBJ1-3, with D perhaps matching TRBD1 (6 bases). CDR3 length equals 20 residues. Per the germline V gene, CDR1 is KGHSH and CDR2 is LQKENI. V was pared by 3 bases and J by 0 bases, with 24 bases between. The CDR3 DNA reads as TGTGCCAGCTCACCCCTCACGGGGGCAGGAACACCGAGCTCTGGAAACACCATATATTTT. It translates to CASSPLTGAGTPSSGNTIYF.